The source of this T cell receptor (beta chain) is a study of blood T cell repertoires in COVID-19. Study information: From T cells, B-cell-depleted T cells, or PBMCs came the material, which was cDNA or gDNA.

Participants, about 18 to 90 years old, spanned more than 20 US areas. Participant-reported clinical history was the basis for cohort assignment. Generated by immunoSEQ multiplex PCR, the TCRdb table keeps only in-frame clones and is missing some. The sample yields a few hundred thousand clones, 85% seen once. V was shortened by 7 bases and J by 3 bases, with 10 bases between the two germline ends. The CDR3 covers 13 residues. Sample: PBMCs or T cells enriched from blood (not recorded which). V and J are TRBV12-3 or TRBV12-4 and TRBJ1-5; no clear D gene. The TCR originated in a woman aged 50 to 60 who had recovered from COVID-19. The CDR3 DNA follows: TGTGCCAGCAACTACGCGGTCAATCAGCCCCAGCATTTT. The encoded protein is CASNYAVNQPQHF.